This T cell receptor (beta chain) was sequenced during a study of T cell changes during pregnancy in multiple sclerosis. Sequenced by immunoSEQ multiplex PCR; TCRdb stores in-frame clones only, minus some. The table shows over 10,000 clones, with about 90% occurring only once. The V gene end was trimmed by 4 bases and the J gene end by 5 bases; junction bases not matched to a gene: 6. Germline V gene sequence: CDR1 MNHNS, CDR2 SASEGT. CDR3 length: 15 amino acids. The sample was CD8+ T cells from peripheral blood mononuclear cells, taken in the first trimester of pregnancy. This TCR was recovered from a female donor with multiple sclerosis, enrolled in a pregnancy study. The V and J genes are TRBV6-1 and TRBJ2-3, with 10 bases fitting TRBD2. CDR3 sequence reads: CASSVIAGGGDTQYF. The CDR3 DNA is TGTGCCAGCAGTGTTATAGCGGGGGGTGGAGATACGCAGTATTTT.